The present T cell receptor beta chain was sequenced within a study of T cell responses to AZD1222 COVID-19 vaccine. Points from the study as a whole: Among spike-specific TCRs, nearly half reportedly target unmutated variant regions. Dominant at 160-218 and 743-854, vaccine-associated CD4 TCRs also spanned spike. Seropositive at baseline were only a handful of AZD1222 recipients.

As to this clone: The antigen remains undetermined.

V was trimmed by 4 bases and J by 7 bases, leaving 25 bases between them. From germline, CDR1 is GTSNPN and CDR2 SVGIG (reference sequence). The CDR3 sequence is 17 residues long. The protocol was immunoSEQ multiplex PCR, while the TCRdb copy is restricted to in-frame clones and leaves out a portion. The sample records more than 90,000 clones, about 90% being singletons. The chain links TRBV30 to TRBJ1-4; possible D gene TRBD1, 6 bases. Sequenced material: peripheral blood, taken on day 0 of AZD1222 vaccination. This TCR was recovered from an adult in good health. CDR3: CAWNPGTTAGAGEKLFF. The CDR3 nucleotides are TGTGCCTGGAACCCCGGGACGACAGCGGGGGCTGGTGAAAAACTGTTTTTT.